This T cell receptor (beta chain) derives from a study of T-cell reconstitution after alpha-beta-depleted transplantation in children. Study-wide points: Hyperexpanded clones declined; after one year, newly produced T cells mostly supplied diversity. There were reportedly several hundred expanded graft clones from which alpha-beta T cells came about two months after transplant. The high TCRbeta diversity at day 60 in some patients came from surviving recipient T cells and thymic progenitors.

Unique molecular identifiers were incorporated during preparation of the TCRbeta library. TCRdb passed the PCR reads through MiXCR, listing each CDR3 protein once. Here the sample spans hundreds of thousands of distinct CDR3 sequences, over 10% being singletons. Germline V CDR1 and CDR2: SGHRS, YFSETQ. Trimming shortened V by 0 bases and J by 3 bases, and 12 bases separated the two germline ends. This CDR3 has 15 residues. This clonotype was counted many times. The antigen is undetermined. V and J are TRBV5-1 and TRBJ1-1; D possibly corresponds to TRBD1 (5 bases). This receptor was taken from a male patient aged 10-17 years who had a stem cell transplant for acute myeloid leukemia, so the T cells may come from the graft donor. Sequenced here: PBMCs, mostly from graft donor cells, sampled 360 days after TCRalphabeta/CD19-depleted stem cell transplant. Here the CDR3 DNA reads TGCGCCAGCAGCTTGGTGCAGGGTATGGACACTGAAGCTTTCTTT. Translating gives CASSLVQGMDTEAFF.